These 31 T cell receptor beta chains came from one sample sequenced in a study of monozygotic twins with inflammatory bowel disease. Each CDR3 protein gets one entry in TCRdb, which reprocessed the 5' RACE reads and gives no DNA. Here the sample table reports around 370,000 distinct CDR3 sequences. Sequences were obtained from blood. Receptor source: a human donor with ulcerative colitis or Crohn's disease, or a healthy co-twin of an affected twin (not recorded which).

This chain's CDR3 is CASSSPTEKSGAYTDTQYF. The V gene is TRBV5-1, the J gene TRBJ2-3; TCRdb's D call of TRBD2 is untestable without DNA. The CDR3 consists of 19 residues. Germline lookup yields CDR1 SGHRS and CDR2 YFSETQ.

V gene TRBV18 combines with J gene TRBJ2-5; the D call from TCRdb, TRBD1, cannot be confirmed without DNA. Per the germline V gene, CDR1 is KGHSH and CDR2 is LQKENI. The CDR3 runs to 14 residues. The CDR3 region is CASSPTANQETQYF.

CDR3 loop: CASSQDRASGGPDNEQFF. This chain joins TRBV4-2 and TRBJ2-1; TCRdb picks TRBD2, but there is no DNA to check that call. Germline loops: CDR1 LGHNA, CDR2 YNFKEQ. This CDR3 has 18 amino acids.

The chain carries TRBV23-1 and TRBJ1-5. TRBV23-1 is known as an ORF, though its function is uncertain. The CDR3 covers 16 residues. The CDR3 reads CASSHPTARSNQPQHF.

This rearrangement joins TRBV3-1 to TRBJ2-6; as DNA is missing, the TRBD1 call by TCRdb cannot be tested. CDR1 LGHDT and CDR2 YNNKEL come from the germline V gene (reference sequence). The CDR3 extends over 16 amino acids. This chain's CDR3 is CASSPPGGAGANVLTF.

The chain recombines TRBV24-1 with TRBJ2-2. This CDR3 comprises 12 residues. The germline V gene has CDR1 KGHDR and CDR2 SFDVKD. The chain's CDR3 is CATALNTGELFF.

This chain uses TRBV20-1 with TRBJ2-7. Germline CDR1 is DFQATT and CDR2 is SNEGSKA (reference sequence). The CDR3 is 15 residues long. The CDR3 loop reads CSATKRPRLSYEQYF.

J is TRBJ2-1 and V is TRBV11-3; TCRdb's D call of TRBD1 is untestable without DNA. Germline V gene data show CDR1 as SGHNT and CDR2 as YENEEA. CDR3 length: 13 amino acids. The CDR3 loop is CASSSRDNNEQFF.

The genes are TRBV7-6 and TRBJ2-3. CDR1 and CDR2 from the germline V gene are SGHVS and FNYEAQ. This CDR3 has 14 residues. This CDR3 reads CASSPRTGSDTQYF.

V gene TRBV4-1 combines with J gene TRBJ1-4; TCRdb outputs TRBD1, but without DNA this stays unchecked. The germline V gene encodes CDR1 MGHRA and CDR2 YSYEKL. The CDR3 runs to 14 residues. CDR3 sequence reads: CASSLGRINEKLFF.

V is TRBV30 and J is TRBJ2-1; there is no DNA to check the TCRdb D call of TRBD1. Germline values: CDR1 GTSNPN, CDR2 SVGIG (reference sequence). The CDR3 is 15 residues long. The CDR3 region is CAWSVLSGVDNEQFF.

The V and J genes are TRBV5-1 and TRBJ1-4; TCRdb's D call of TRBD1 is untestable without DNA. The CDR3 length is 15 residues. Germline V gene lookup returns CDR1 SGHRS and CDR2 YFSETQ. CDR3 residues: CASSLDGPPNEKLFF.

The chain joins TRBV7-2 to TRBJ2-1. The CDR3 consists of 14 residues. Germline CDR1 is SGHTA and CDR2 is FQGNSA. CDR3 sequence: CASSLAASLNEQFF.

The chain has TRBV5-4 and TRBJ2-1; the TCRdb call, TRBD2, lacks DNA for checking. Germline V gene lookup returns CDR1 SGHNT and CDR2 YYREEE (reference sequence). CDR3 size: 15 residues. Here the CDR3 reads CASSGVWTSINEQFF.

The chain is built from TRBV27 and TRBJ2-7; TCRdb's D call, TRBD1, is unchecked because there is no DNA. This CDR3 has 14 amino acids. Germline V CDR1 and CDR2: MNHEY, SMNVEV (reference sequence). CDR3: CASTPLVGSYEQYF.

CDR3 residues: CASSEVGTDTQYF. The chain has TRBV25-1 and TRBJ2-3. Germline V gene lookup returns CDR1 MGHDK and CDR2 SYGVNS. The CDR3 runs to 13 residues.

The rearrangement joins TRBV7-8 to TRBJ2-1; no DNA is available, so the TRBD2 call from TCRdb remains unchecked. The CDR3 has 16 residues. The germline CDR1 and CDR2 sequences are SGHVS and FQNEAQ. The CDR3 protein is CASSSRTSGGDNEQFF.

The chain couples TRBV5-4 to TRBJ2-3; TCRdb lists TRBD2, though no DNA is available to test this call. There are 15 residues in the CDR3. Germline V gene data show CDR1 as SGHNT and CDR2 as YYREEE (reference sequence). This CDR3 is CASSFGGISTDTQYF.

This chain links TRBV4-1 with TRBJ2-7; TCRdb's D call of TRBD1 is untestable without DNA. Germline-derived CDR1 and CDR2 are MGHRA and YSYEKL. This CDR3 spans 15 amino acids. CDR3 sequence: CASSQGQLSFYEQYF.

V gene TRBV20-1 combines with J gene TRBJ2-3; TCRdb designates TRBD1, a call that cannot be tested without DNA. Germline V gene lookup returns CDR1 DFQATT and CDR2 SNEGSKA (reference sequence). The CDR3 runs 16 residues. CDR3: CSARKGGFTSTDTQYF.

The CDR3 protein is CASSVAGSTNEKLFF. The gene calls are TRBV9 and TRBJ1-4. Germline loops: CDR1 SGDLS, CDR2 YYNGEE. CDR3 size: 15 residues.

The CDR3 region is CASGPRSSSYEQYF. The J gene is TRBJ2-7, the V gene TRBV19. This CDR3 has 14 residues. From germline, CDR1 is LNHDA and CDR2 SQIVND (reference sequence).

This chain uses TRBV7-9 with TRBJ1-1; TCRdb indicates TRBD1, and absent DNA this call remains unverified. This CDR3 comprises 14 residues. Germline CDR1 is SEHNR and CDR2 is FQNEAQ (reference sequence). The CDR3 loop is CASTTSQVDTEAFF.

This chain links TRBV28 with TRBJ1-2; TCRdb gives TRBD1 as the D gene, but with no DNA this cannot be confirmed. This CDR3 is built from 14 residues. The germline V gene encodes CDR1 MDHEN and CDR2 SYDVKM. The CDR3 region is CASTRQGGFYGYTF.

The chain links TRBV20-1 to TRBJ1-1; TCRdb indicates TRBD1, and absent DNA this call remains unverified. Germline values: CDR1 DFQATT, CDR2 SNEGSKA (reference sequence). This CDR3 has 13 amino acids. The CDR3 sequence: CSARDRGRTEAFF.

The rearrangement links TRBV27 to TRBJ2-7; TCRdb's D call of TRBD1 is untestable without DNA. Germline CDR1 and CDR2: MNHEY and SMNVEV (reference sequence). CDR3 size: 14 residues. The CDR3 sequence is CASTLRQGAYEQYF.

The chain has TRBV9 and TRBJ2-1; the TCRdb call, TRBD2, lacks DNA for checking. The CDR3 contains 16 residues. Germline V gene data show CDR1 as SGDLS and CDR2 as YYNGEE. This CDR3 reads CASSVVLAGGPNEQFF.

The rearrangement joins TRBV7-3 to TRBJ2-3; absent DNA, TCRdb's TRBD2 call cannot be checked. Germline lookup yields CDR1 SGHTA and CDR2 FQGTGA. The CDR3 contains 16 residues. CDR3 in amino acids: CASSLPAGGGGDTQYF.

The chain carries TRBV3-1 and TRBJ2-1; TCRdb returns TRBD2, unconfirmable since there is no DNA. The germline V gene encodes CDR1 LGHDT and CDR2 YNNKEL (reference sequence). The CDR3 contains 16 residues. CDR3 in amino acids: CASSQDQLAAYNEQFF.

The chain joins TRBV6-5 to TRBJ1-3; there is no DNA to check the TCRdb D call of TRBD1. The CDR3 length is 15 residues. CDR1 and CDR2 from the germline V gene are MNHEY and SVGAGI. The CDR3 reads CASSYSTGTGNTIYF.

The chain links TRBV19 to TRBJ1-6. The CDR3 has 16 residues. The germline CDR1 and CDR2 sequences are LNHDA and SQIVND (reference sequence). CDR3: CASSVWASSYNSPLHF.